This section outlines one T cell receptor beta chain sequence together with its context. This specimen belongs to a study of blood T cell repertoires in COVID-19. Study-wide context: Spain, Italy and the United States supplied samples that represented acute and convalescent COVID-19. T cells, B-cell-depleted T cells, or PBMCs provided the cDNA or gDNA that served as material.

The V gene lost 3 bases and the J gene lost 5 bases, with 8 bases spanning the gap. The CDR3 sequence is 13 residues long. Per the germline V gene, CDR1 is KGHSH and CDR2 is LQKENI. Original processing methods: Researchers report that nucleated cell counts were estimated from reference gene primer amplification. The assay was immunoSEQ multiplex PCR, and TCRdb's table has in-frame clones only and misses some. V and J calls and clone size come straight from that table; D and trimming were deduced from the DNA. The sample contains about 66,000 clones, approximately 89% of which appear only once. The source is a man in his sixties with acute or convalescent COVID-19. Sequencing used peripheral blood. V is TRBV18 and J is TRBJ2-1; D is unresolved. The CDR3 nucleotides read TGTGCCAGCTCACCGTTTAGAGACAATGAGCAGTTCTTC. This gives the protein CASSPFRDNEQFF.